Listed here is a single TCR beta chain. With 4 bases removed from V and 4 bases from J, the gap between germline ends came to 12 bases. The CDR3 contains 15 residues. Germline CDR1 and CDR2: SGHNT and YYREEE (reference sequence). This sample is drawn from a study of shared clonotypes between healthy human individuals. As for the study in general: Per donor, three plates held CD4 naive cells, three held CD4 memory, two held CD8 naive and one held CD8 memory.

Replicate PCRs for sorted subsets used approximately 190 ng DNA; this equaled about 30,000 T cell genomes. The assay was immunoSEQ multiplex PCR, and TCRdb's table has in-frame clones only and misses some. The repertoire has 2 million to 2.5 million clones, around 90% of them found once; the top ten carry 0.3% to 0.4%. CD4+ cells were split into CD45RA+ naive and CD45RA-negative memory subsets. The chain is built from TRBV5-4 and TRBJ2-6; a weak D match, TRBD1 (6 bases). The TCR originated in a man aged 18 to 29 in good health. Some clones in this sample may be carry-over from other donors' samples. Sequencing was carried out using naive CD4+ T cells from PBMCs. Subset reported: CD45RA+ positively selected. CDR3 loop: CASSTQGLGANVLTF. The CDR3 region has the DNA TGTGCCAGCAGCACTCAGGGGCTGGGGGCCAACGTCCTGACTTTC.